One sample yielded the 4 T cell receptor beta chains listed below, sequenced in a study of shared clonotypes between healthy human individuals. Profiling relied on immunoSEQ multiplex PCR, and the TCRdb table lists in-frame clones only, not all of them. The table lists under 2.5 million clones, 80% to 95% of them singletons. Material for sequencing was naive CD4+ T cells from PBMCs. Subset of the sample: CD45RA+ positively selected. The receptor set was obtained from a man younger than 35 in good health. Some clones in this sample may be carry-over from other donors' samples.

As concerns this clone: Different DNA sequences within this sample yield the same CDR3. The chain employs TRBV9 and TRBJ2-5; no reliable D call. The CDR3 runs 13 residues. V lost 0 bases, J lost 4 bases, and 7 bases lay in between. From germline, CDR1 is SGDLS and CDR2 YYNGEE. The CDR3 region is CASSVVSGETQYF. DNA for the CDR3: TGTGCCAGCAGCGTAGTTTCGGGAGAGACCCAGTACTTC.

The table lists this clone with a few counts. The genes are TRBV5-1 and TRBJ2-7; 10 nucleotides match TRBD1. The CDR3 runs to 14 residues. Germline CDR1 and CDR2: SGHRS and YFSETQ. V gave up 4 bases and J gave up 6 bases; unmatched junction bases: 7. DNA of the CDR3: TGCGCCAGCAGCGATAGGACAGGGGGTAGCGAGCAGTACTTC. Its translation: CASSDRTGGSEQYF.

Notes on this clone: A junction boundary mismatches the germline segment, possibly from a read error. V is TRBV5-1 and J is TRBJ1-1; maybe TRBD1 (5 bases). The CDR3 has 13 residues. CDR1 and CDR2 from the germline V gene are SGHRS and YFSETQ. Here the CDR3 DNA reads TGCGCCAGCAGCTTTGGGACGAACGCTGAAGCTTTCTTT. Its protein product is CASSFGTNAEAFF.

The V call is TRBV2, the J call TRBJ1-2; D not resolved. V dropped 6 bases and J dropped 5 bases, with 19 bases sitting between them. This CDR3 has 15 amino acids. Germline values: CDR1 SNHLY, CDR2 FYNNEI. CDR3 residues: CASSPRPSGLYGYTF. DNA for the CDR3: TGTGCCAGCAGCCCAAGACCCTCGGGGTTATATGGCTACACCTTC.